Following are 14 T cell receptor beta chains from one sample sequenced in a study of cytomegalovirus exposure and HLA in healthy donors. 13 Jbeta primers and 60 Vbeta primers were used for the PCR. Generated by immunoSEQ multiplex PCR, the TCRdb table keeps only in-frame clones and is missing some. The data contain 75,000 to 100,000 clones, 70% to 80% of them singletons. Sequenced sample: PBMCs. The receptors were sampled from a man in his sixties in good health and CMV-seronegative.

This chain connects TRBV5-1 to TRBJ1-1, with TRBD1 identical over 9 bases. Germline loops: CDR1 SGHRS, CDR2 YFSETQ. The ends lost 4 bases at V and 4 bases at J; junction bases unmatched: 2. The CDR3 sequence is 13 residues long. CDR3 nucleotides: TGCGCCAGCAGCCCACAGGGGGCCACTGAAGCTTTCTTT. This encodes CASSPQGATEAFF.

This clone was counted once. The chain links TRBV2 to TRBJ2-7; 7 bases map to TRBD2. CDR1 is SNHLY, CDR2 FYNNEI, per germline. The CDR3 is 14 residues long. Trimming at V came to 5 bases and at J to 2 bases, leaving 6 bases not matched to a gene. The CDR3 region has the DNA TGTGCCAGCAGTCTGGGACTACAAACCTACGAGCAGTACTTC. It is translated as CASSLGLQTYEQYF.

The chain links TRBV28 to TRBJ2-7; TRBD1 agrees at 10 bases. The ends lost 6 bases at V and 5 bases at J; junction bases unmatched: 10. Germline V lookup: CDR1 MDHEN, CDR2 SYDVKM. This CDR3 region has 15 residues. This chain's CDR3 is CASSPLPDRGNEQYF. The CDR3 nucleotides are TGTGCCAGCAGCCCCCTCCCGGACAGGGGGAACGAGCAGTACTTC.

CDR3 sequence (DNA): TGTGCCAGCAGCTTGAATCAGGGGGGCGACACTGAAGCTTTCTTT. Translating gives CASSLNQGGDTEAFF. The gene calls are TRBV7-8 and TRBJ1-1, with 7 bases matching TRBD1. The CDR3 totals 15 residues. Germline V gives CDR1 SGHVS, CDR2 FQNEAQ. Trimming at V came to 3 bases and at J to 3 bases, leaving 7 bases not matched to a gene. The variable domain in full, completed from reference TRBV7-8 and TRBJ1-1, reads GAGVSQSPRYKVAKRGQDVALRCDPISGHVSLFWYQQALGQGPEFLTYFQNEAQLDKSGLPSDRFFAERPEGSVSTLKIQRTQQEDSAVYLCASSLNQGGDTEAFFGQGTRLTVV.

The CDR3 DNA is TGCAGCGTTGAAGGACTTTACAATGAGCAGTTCTTC. It encodes CSVEGLYNEQFF. The rearrangement joins TRBV29-1 to TRBJ2-1; D unclear. The CDR3 spans 12 residues. The germline V gene has CDR1 SQVTM and CDR2 ANQGSEA. V shed 1 base and J shed 4 bases, with 5 bases lying between them.

The chain has TRBV2 and TRBJ1-1, with 12 bases matching TRBD1. This CDR3 is built from 16 residues. The V gene's germline CDR1 is SNHLY and CDR2 FYNNEI. The V and J ends lost 7 bases and 4 bases, in that order; junction bases with no gene match: 10. The CDR3 DNA is TGTGCCAGCACAGGAGGGACAGGGGGCGCAGGCACTGAAGCTTTCTTT. It encodes CASTGGTGGAGTEAFF.

The J gene is TRBJ2-7, the V gene TRBV5-1, with 10 positions matching TRBD1. Looked up from germline, CDR1 is SGHRS and CDR2 is YFSETQ. Trimming took 3 bases from V and 1 from J; bases not matched to a gene: 4. The CDR3 loop spans 15 amino acids. The CDR3 loop reads CASSSRQGASYEQYF. In DNA form, the CDR3 reads TGCGCCAGCAGCTCTCGACAGGGGGCATCCTACGAGCAGTACTTC.

The chain couples TRBV5-4 to TRBJ2-1; 9 bases agree with TRBD2. The V segment lost 4 bases and the J segment 0 bases; nucleotides outside the gene matches: 5. The CDR3 spans 16 residues. Germline assignment: CDR1 SGHNT and CDR2 YYREEE (reference sequence). The DNA for the CDR3 is TGTGCCAGCAGCCCTAATAGCGGGAGCTCCTACAATGAGCAGTTCTTC. Translated: CASSPNSGSSYNEQFF.

The rearrangement links TRBV4-3 to TRBJ2-5, with D hard to call. Trimming took off 0 bases at V and 5 bases at J, with 10 bases between the two ends. Germline values: CDR1 LGHNA, CDR2 YSLEER. CDR3 size: 14 residues. CDR3 coding DNA: TGCGCCAGCAGCCAAGAATATCCTTTGGAGACCCAGTACTTC. It codes for CASSQEYPLETQYF.

The rearrangement uses TRBV5-1 and TRBJ1-4, with 8 bases that match TRBD1. With 4 bases clipped from V and 8 bases from J, the junction kept 10 bases outside the gene matches. The CDR3 extends over 15 amino acids. Germline V gene lookup returns CDR1 SGHRS and CDR2 YFSETQ. In DNA form, the CDR3 reads TGCGCCAGCAGCCCGCAGACAGGGGAACGGGAAAAACTGTTTTTT. It encodes CASSPQTGEREKLFF.

This clone came up a few times. This chain joins TRBV4-3 and TRBJ1-1; D not resolved. Germline V lookup: CDR1 LGHNA, CDR2 YSLEER. Trimming removed 0 bases from V and 1 base from J, with 9 bases in between. The CDR3 is 15 residues long. The CDR3 here is CASSQEGVWNTEAFF. The CDR3 DNA reads as TGCGCCAGCAGCCAAGAGGGCGTTTGGAACACTGAAGCTTTCTTT.

The chain carries TRBV7-7 and TRBJ2-1, with D unresolved. The CDR3 spans 13 residues. V was clipped by 2 bases and J by 4 bases, with 6 bases between them. In germline, CDR1 is SSHAT, CDR2 FNYEAQ (reference sequence). The CDR3 sequence: CASSLHGYNEQFF. In nucleotides, the CDR3 is TGTGCCAGCAGCTTACACGGTTACAATGAGCAGTTCTTC.

The V gene is TRBV28, the J gene TRBJ1-4; 9 nucleotides line up with TRBD1. The V gene end was trimmed by 5 bases and the J gene end by 8 bases; junction bases not matched to a gene: 9. CDR3 length: 15 residues. The germline CDR1 and CDR2 sequences are MDHEN and SYDVKM. The CDR3 spells CASSLPGQGYEKLFF. CDR3 bases: TGTGCCAGCAGTCTTCCGGGACAGGGTTACGAAAAACTGTTTTTT.

The chain joins TRBV19 to TRBJ2-3; D is ambiguous. The CDR3 length is 14 residues. Germline V gene lookup returns CDR1 LNHDA and CDR2 SQIVND (reference sequence). V was trimmed by 6 bases and J by 2 bases, leaving 12 bases between them. The CDR3 reads CASRPGPDTDTQYF. DNA for the CDR3: TGTGCCAGTAGGCCGGGTCCGGACACAGATACGCAGTATTTT.